These 31 T cell receptor beta chains were all obtained from the same sample, sequenced in a study of blood T cells in healthy people across ages. Then a second PCR, running roughly 7 to 12 cycles, was carried out with a sample-barcoded 5' primer and a J-beta primer mix. MiXCR, run by TCRdb on the 5' RACE reads, gives a single entry per CDR3 protein. The sample lists 850,000 to 1,300,000 distinct CDR3 sequences, 40% to 50% occurring once. The material sequenced was blood. The receptors come from a woman in her fifties or sixties in good health.

This clonotype was detected a few times. This sequence joins TRBV28 and TRBJ2-3; a weak D match, TRBD1 (5 bases). Germline CDR1 and CDR2: MDHEN and SYDVKM. Trimming pared 7 bases from V and 6 bases from J, leaving 11 bases between. This CDR3 is 12 amino acids long. The DNA for the CDR3 is TGTGCCAGCACAGGGTGGTCCGATACGCAGTATTTT. Amino acids: CASTGWSDTQYF. Full variable domain (remainder filled in from reference TRBV28 and TRBJ2-3): DVKVTQSSRYLVKRTGEKVFLECVQDMDHENMFWYRQDPGLGLRLIYFSYDVKMKEKGDIPEGYSVSREKKERFSLILESASTNQTSMYLCASTGWSDTQYFGPGTRLTVL.

This clonotype has more than one count but fewer than ten. The chain uses TRBV28 and TRBJ2-5; TRBD1 matches 7 bases. V shed 5 bases and J 2 bases; nucleotides not matched to a gene: 8. The CDR3 runs to 15 residues. In germline, CDR1 is MDHEN, CDR2 SYDVKM. The CDR3: CASSLAQGYQETQYF. CDR3 coding DNA: TGTGCCAGCAGTCTGGCACAGGGGTATCAAGAGACCCAGTACTTC.

The chain has TRBV7-2 and TRBJ2-1; TRBD2 matches 12 bases. This CDR3 has 14 residues. Germline assignment: CDR1 SGHTA and CDR2 FQGNSA. V shed 4 bases and J 9 bases; nucleotides not matched to a gene: 4. The CDR3 spells CASSSLAGGCEQFF. For the CDR3, the DNA is TGTGCCAGCAGCTCCCTAGCGGGAGGGTGTGAGCAGTTCTTC.

This clonotype was detected only a few times. The chain joins TRBV6-2 or TRBV6-3 to TRBJ2-4, with TRBD2 matching 8 bases. The germline V gene has CDR1 MNHEY and CDR2 SVGEGT. Unmatched junction bases numbered 10, after V lost 6 bases and J lost 0 bases. The CDR3 spans 17 residues. The CDR3 nucleotides read TGTGCCAGCAGGGACCCAGCGGGAGTGCGAGCCAAAAACATTCAGTACTTC. It translates to CASRDPAGVRAKNIQYF.

The V call is TRBV28, the J call TRBJ2-7; TRBD1 matches at 12 bases. With V trimmed by 5 bases and J by 6 bases, 8 bases remained unmatched. The CDR3 has 15 residues. CDR1 is MDHEN, CDR2 SYDVKM, per germline. CDR3 bases: TGTGCCAGCAGTCCCCAAGGGGACAGGGGGCGCGAGCAGTACTTC. Translation: CASSPQGDRGREQYF.

The chain has TRBV27 and TRBJ1-1, with 11 bases identical to TRBD1. V lost 5 bases, J lost 0 bases, and 8 bases stayed unmatched. Germline V gene data show CDR1 as MNHEY and CDR2 as SMNVEV (reference sequence). The CDR3 has 17 amino acids. CDR3 sequence reads: CASSPRDRGAVNTEAFF. CDR3 bases: TGTGCCAGCAGTCCCCGGGACAGGGGGGCGGTGAACACTGAAGCTTTCTTT.

The chain employs TRBV7-2 and TRBJ2-4; 7 bases line up with TRBD2. The J call may be wrong; the DNA end is better matched by TRBJ2-7. CDR3 size: 17 residues. Germline V gene sequence: CDR1 SGHTA, CDR2 FQGNSA. The CDR3 DNA is TGTGCCAGCAGCTTAGGGGGAGTTGGCGGGAGAGGTTGCGAGCAGTACTTC. This sequence encodes CASSLGGVGGRGCEQYF.

This chain uses TRBV20-1 with TRBJ2-1, with D maybe TRBD2 (7 bases). V lost 3 bases and J lost 4, with 13 bases in between. Germline values: CDR1 DFQATT, CDR2 SNEGSKA (reference sequence). The CDR3 has 14 amino acids. The CDR3 DNA reads as TGCAGTGCTAGTCGTGGGAGGGGGTACAATGAGCAGTTCTTC. Translation: CSASRGRGYNEQFF.

This clonotype has a handful of counts. The chain couples TRBV7-2 to TRBJ2-7, with a possible D match to TRBD1 (6 bases). V was pared by 2 bases and J by 2 bases, with 13 bases between. The V gene's germline CDR1 is SGHTA and CDR2 FQGNSA. There are 15 residues in the CDR3. Here the CDR3 DNA reads TGTGCCAGCAGCTTAAGCTTGGGGGCGACCTACGAGCAGTACTTC. This codes for CASSLSLGATYEQYF.

In this sample, this clonotype turned up many times. V usage is TRBV29-1 and J usage is TRBJ2-4; perhaps TRBD1 as D (5 bases). The V gene's germline CDR1 is SQVTM and CDR2 ANQGSEA. The CDR3 is 11 amino acids. The V and J ends lost 4 bases and 6 bases respectively, with 7 bases between them. DNA for the CDR3: TGCAGCGTTGTTCAGGGAAACATTCAGTACTTC. Amino acid sequence: CSVVQGNIQYF.

The chain links TRBV12-3 or TRBV12-4 to TRBJ2-7; 8 bases agree with TRBD1. The J call may not be correct, given that the DNA end is closer to TRBJ2-5. The CDR3 has 16 amino acids. The CDR3 DNA reads as TGTGCCAGCAGTTTTTCGGACAGGGTAGTACGGGAGACCCAGTACTTC. Translation: CASSFSDRVVRETQYF.

This chain joins TRBV6-2 or TRBV6-3 and TRBJ2-1; unclear D gene. The CDR3 runs 16 residues. CDR1 and CDR2 (germline): MNHEY, SVGEGT. Trimming cost V 4 bases and J 3 bases, with 16 bases left between them. The CDR3 loop reads CASSFERRNIYNEQFF. The DNA of the CDR3 is TGTGCCAGCAGTTTCGAGAGAAGAAATATCTACAATGAGCAGTTCTTC.

The chain has TRBV28 and TRBJ1-6, with D possibly matching TRBD1 (5 bases). V dropped 3 bases and J dropped 17 bases, with 11 bases sitting between them. From germline, CDR1 is MDHEN and CDR2 SYDVKM. The CDR3 extends over 11 amino acids. CDR3 amino acids: CASSFGTNFHF. DNA for the CDR3: TGTGCCAGCAGTTTTGGGACTAATTTCCACTTT.

The V gene is TRBV7-2, the J gene TRBJ1-6; D remains ambiguous. The CDR3 loop spans 14 amino acids. The germline V and J ends were trimmed by 2 bases and 7 bases, with 9 bases remaining between them. Germline V gives CDR1 SGHTA, CDR2 FQGNSA. CDR3 DNA sequence: TGTGCCAGCAGCTTATACCAGCAGAATTCACCCCTCCACTTT. It translates to CASSLYQQNSPLHF.

The chain carries TRBV27 and TRBJ2-1; tentatively, D is TRBD2 (6 bases). The CDR3 runs 17 residues. CDR1 is MNHEY, CDR2 SMNVEV, per germline (reference sequence). Trimming took 4 bases from V and 6 from J, leaving 22 bases between them. The CDR3 sequence: CASSSGLGARIGNEQFF. The CDR3 DNA reads as TGTGCCAGCAGTTCGGGACTTGGGGCCCGTATTGGCAATGAGCAGTTCTTC.

This clonotype was seen a handful of times. The chain links TRBV6-5 to TRBJ2-3; 10 nucleotides align to TRBD2. Germline assignment: CDR1 MNHEY and CDR2 SVGAGI. The CDR3 is 16 residues long. V lost 0 bases, J lost 6 bases, and 6 bases stayed unmatched. The CDR3 sequence is CASSYSYASGSDTQYF. The CDR3 region has the DNA TGTGCCAGCAGTTACTCGTATGCTAGCGGGAGTGATACGCAGTATTTT.

This clonotype was detected once. The chain is built from TRBV30 and TRBJ1-5, with D unclear. Trimming took off 2 bases at V and 0 bases at J, with 14 bases between the two ends. This CDR3 region has 16 residues. Germline V lookup: CDR1 GTSNPN, CDR2 SVGIG (reference sequence). CDR3 sequence: CAWSTLSVDSNQPQHF. In DNA form, the CDR3 reads TGTGCCTGGAGTACTCTAAGTGTAGATAGCAATCAGCCCCAGCATTTT.

This rearrangement joins TRBV3-1 to TRBJ2-3; D assignment may be TRBD1 or TRBD2 (5 bases each). CDR3 length: 15 residues. CDR1 is LGHDT and CDR2 is YNNKEL in the germline V gene (reference sequence). V was pared by 6 bases and J by 1 base, with 14 bases between. CDR3 nucleotide sequence: TGTGCCAGCAGGGGGGTGGGGTTCGGCACAGATACGCAGTATTTT. This translates into CASRGVGFGTDTQYF.

This clonotype was picked up a small number of times. This chain joins TRBV29-1 and TRBJ2-1, with TRBD1 matching 8 bases. The CDR3 totals 15 residues. Trimming at V came to 6 bases and at J to 5 bases, leaving 12 bases not matched to a gene. Germline V gives CDR1 SQVTM, CDR2 ANQGSEA. CDR3 amino acids: CSVGYIRGHDNEQFF. For the CDR3, the DNA is TGCAGCGTCGGATATATCAGGGGGCACGACAATGAGCAGTTCTTC.

J is TRBJ2-7 and V is TRBV7-8; 9 bases agree with TRBD1. Looked up from germline, CDR1 is SGHVS and CDR2 is FQNEAQ. CDR3 length: 16 residues. The V gene end was trimmed by 3 bases and the J gene end by 2 bases; junction bases not matched to a gene: 8. The CDR3 region is CASSFPDRGGTYEQYF. For the CDR3, the DNA is TGTGCCAGCAGCTTTCCAGACAGGGGGGGAACCTACGAGCAGTACTTC.

The chain carries TRBV6-5 and TRBJ2-3; D is unclear. Trimming removed 5 bases from V and 4 bases from J, with 10 bases in between. The CDR3 is 13 residues long. The germline V gene encodes CDR1 MNHEY and CDR2 SVGAGI. This CDR3 is CASSTAMADTQYF. CDR3 DNA sequence: TGTGCCAGCAGTACCGCCATGGCAGATACGCAGTATTTT.

This clonotype came up a few times. The chain carries TRBV28 and TRBJ1-4, with 9 positions matching TRBD1. The V and J ends lost 1 base and 7 bases, in that order; junction bases with no gene match: 4. The CDR3 is 15 amino acids. Germline V gives CDR1 MDHEN, CDR2 SYDVKM. The CDR3 nucleotides are TGTGCCAGCAGTTTATCCCGACAGGGGGGTGAAAAACTGTTTTTT. This codes for CASSLSRQGGEKLFF. Full variable domain (missing parts from reference TRBV28 and TRBJ1-4): DVKVTQSSRYLVKRTGEKVFLECVQDMDHENMFWYRQDPGLGLRLIYFSYDVKMKEKGDIPEGYSVSREKKERFSLILESASTNQTSMYLCASSLSRQGGEKLFFGSGTQLSVL.

The CDR3 spells CASSYLQGSYNEQYF. CDR3 nucleotides: TGTGCCAGCAGTTACTTACAGGGGTCCTACAATGAGCAGTACTTC. The V call is TRBV6-2 or TRBV6-3, the J call TRBJ2-5, with 7 bases identical to TRBD1. Germline CDR1 reads MNHEY; CDR2 reads SVGEGT. The CDR3 is 15 residues long. V shed 1 base and J 11 bases; nucleotides not matched to a gene: 13.

The sample holds a few counts of this clonotype. The genes are TRBV3-1 and TRBJ1-2; D unresolved. The germline gives CDR1 LGHDT, CDR2 YNNKEL (reference sequence). Trimming shortened V by 0 bases and J by 4 bases, and 6 bases separated the two germline ends. This CDR3 has 13 residues. The CDR3 loop reads CASSQDLSYGYTF. As DNA, the CDR3 is TGTGCCAGCAGCCAAGACCTTAGCTATGGCTACACCTTC. Looking up the rest from reference TRBV3-1 and TRBJ1-2 gives the full variable domain: DTAVSQTPKYLVTQMGNDKSIKCEQNLGHDTMYWYKQDSKKFLKIMFSYNNKELIINETVPNRFSPKSPDKAHLNLHINSLELGDSAVYFCASSQDLSYGYTFGSGTRLTVV.

V and J are TRBV2 and TRBJ2-7, with 7 bases fitting TRBD1. The J call may be faulty, since TRBJ2-5 better matches the DNA end. Germline-derived CDR1 and CDR2 are SNHLY and FYNNEI. The CDR3 is 16 amino acids. CDR3 residues: CASMRQGWLPKETQYF. The DNA for the CDR3 is TGTGCCAGCATGAGACAGGGATGGCTACCAAAAGAGACCCAGTACTTC.

The V and J genes are TRBV20-1 and TRBJ2-4, with 10 bases identical to TRBD2. The J call could be wrong; TRBJ2-7 is a better fit for the DNA end. The CDR3 contains 14 residues. Germline-derived CDR1 and CDR2 are DFQATT and SNEGSKA (reference sequence). The CDR3 DNA follows: TGCAGTGCTATCCCCCCTAGCGGGAGCTACGAGCAGTACTTC. Residues: CSAIPPSGSYEQYF.

The genes are TRBV29-1 and TRBJ1-3, with unresolved D. This CDR3 is 14 amino acids long. CDR1 is SQVTM and CDR2 is ANQGSEA in the germline V gene. The V end was cut by 1 base, the J end by 0 bases, with 7 bases between. The CDR3 is CSVEVTASGNTIYF. The CDR3, as DNA: TGCAGCGTTGAAGTAACGGCCTCTGGAAACACCATATATTTT.

This clonotype came up a few times. The chain employs TRBV5-1 and TRBJ2-7, with TRBD1 matching over 10 bases. Germline lookup yields CDR1 SGHRS and CDR2 YFSETQ. The junction had 6 bases not matched to a gene; V was cut back by 4 bases and J by 5 bases. This CDR3 spans 14 amino acids. For the CDR3, the DNA is TGCGCCAGCAGCCATGGGACAGGGGAGAACGAGCAGTACTTC. Amino acids: CASSHGTGENEQYF.

The chain links TRBV20-1 to TRBJ1-1, with TRBD1 matching 7 bases. CDR1 is DFQATT and CDR2 is SNEGSKA in the germline V gene (reference sequence). CDR3 length: 14 residues. J was trimmed by 7 bases and V by 5 bases; bases with no gene match: 13. CDR3 sequence: CSAAPRAGGYEAFF. The CDR3 DNA is TGCAGTGCTGCACCCAGGGCAGGGGGTTATGAAGCTTTCTTT.

The chain has TRBV5-4 and TRBJ2-1; D uncertain. The CDR3 totals 13 residues. The ends were cut back, 6 bases at V and 8 bases at J, with 15 bases in the middle. From germline, CDR1 is SGHNT and CDR2 YYREEE (reference sequence). DNA for the CDR3: TGTGCCAGCACCCAGTGGGGTTCCGATGAGCAGTTCTTC. This gives the protein CASTQWGSDEQFF.

The V and J genes are TRBV12-3 or TRBV12-4 and TRBJ2-7, with 7 bases lining up with TRBD2. This CDR3 is 14 amino acids long. J was trimmed by 3 bases and V by 2 bases; bases with no gene match: 4. The CDR3 DNA reads as TGTGCCAGCAGTTTATGGGAGCGGGACTACGAGCAGTACTTC. Protein product: CASSLWERDYEQYF.